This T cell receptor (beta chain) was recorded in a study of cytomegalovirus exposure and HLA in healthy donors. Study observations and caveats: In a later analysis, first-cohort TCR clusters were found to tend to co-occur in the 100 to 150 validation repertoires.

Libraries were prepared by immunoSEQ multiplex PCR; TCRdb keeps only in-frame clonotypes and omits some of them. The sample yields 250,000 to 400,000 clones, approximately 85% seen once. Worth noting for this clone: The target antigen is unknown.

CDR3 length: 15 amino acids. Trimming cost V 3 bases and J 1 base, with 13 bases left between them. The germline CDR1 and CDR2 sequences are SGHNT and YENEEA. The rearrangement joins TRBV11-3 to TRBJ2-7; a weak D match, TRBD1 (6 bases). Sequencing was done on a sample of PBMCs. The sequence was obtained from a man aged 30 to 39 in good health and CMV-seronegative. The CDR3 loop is CASSLTTGFSYEQYF. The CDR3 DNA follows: TGTGCCAGCAGCTTGACGACAGGTTTTTCCTACGAGCAGTACTTC. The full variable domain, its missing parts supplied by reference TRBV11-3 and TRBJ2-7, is EAGVVQSPRYKIIEKKQPVAFWCNPISGHNTLYWYLQNLGQGPELLIRYENEEAVDDSQLPKDRFSAERLKGVDSTLKIQPAELGDSAVYLCASSLTTGFSYEQYFGPGTRLTVT.